The 3 T cell receptor beta chains below come from one sample, sequenced in a study of shared clonotypes between healthy human individuals. The table came from immunoSEQ multiplex PCR; TCRdb's copy has only in-frame clones and leaves some out. The repertoire has about 360,000 clones, 73% of them found once; the top ten carry over 9.5%. Sequenced sample: memory CD4+ T cells sorted from blood. Noted subset: CD45RA-negative fraction. The receptors derive from a man aged 30-40 years in good health.

The V and J genes are TRBV11-1 and TRBJ2-5; D perhaps matches TRBD1 (6 bases). This CDR3 is 14 amino acids long. V was pared by 5 bases and J by 3 bases, with 13 bases between. Germline V gives CDR1 SGHAT, CDR2 FQDESV (reference sequence). CDR3 loop: CASSRPDSKETQYF. The CDR3 nucleotides read TGTGCCAGCAGCCGCCCGGACAGCAAAGAGACCCAGTACTTC.

This CDR3 reads CASRAGGTDTQYF. The CDR3 bases are TGTGCCAGCAGGGCAGGGGGTACAGATACGCAGTATTTT. V and J are TRBV27 and TRBJ2-3, with 7 bases aligning to TRBD1. CDR1 and CDR2 (germline): MNHEY, SMNVEV (reference sequence). The CDR3 runs 13 residues. The ends lost 6 bases at V and 3 bases at J; junction bases unmatched: 3.

V is TRBV11-1 and J is TRBJ2-5; D is tentatively TRBD1 or TRBD2 (7 bases each). There are 14 residues in the CDR3. Germline-derived CDR1 and CDR2 are SGHAT and FQDESV (reference sequence). V was trimmed by 5 bases and J by 5 bases, leaving 15 bases between them. This CDR3 reads CASSEGTAGETQYF. Written as DNA, the CDR3 is TGTGCCAGCAGCGAAGGGACAGCGGGGGAGACCCAGTACTTC.